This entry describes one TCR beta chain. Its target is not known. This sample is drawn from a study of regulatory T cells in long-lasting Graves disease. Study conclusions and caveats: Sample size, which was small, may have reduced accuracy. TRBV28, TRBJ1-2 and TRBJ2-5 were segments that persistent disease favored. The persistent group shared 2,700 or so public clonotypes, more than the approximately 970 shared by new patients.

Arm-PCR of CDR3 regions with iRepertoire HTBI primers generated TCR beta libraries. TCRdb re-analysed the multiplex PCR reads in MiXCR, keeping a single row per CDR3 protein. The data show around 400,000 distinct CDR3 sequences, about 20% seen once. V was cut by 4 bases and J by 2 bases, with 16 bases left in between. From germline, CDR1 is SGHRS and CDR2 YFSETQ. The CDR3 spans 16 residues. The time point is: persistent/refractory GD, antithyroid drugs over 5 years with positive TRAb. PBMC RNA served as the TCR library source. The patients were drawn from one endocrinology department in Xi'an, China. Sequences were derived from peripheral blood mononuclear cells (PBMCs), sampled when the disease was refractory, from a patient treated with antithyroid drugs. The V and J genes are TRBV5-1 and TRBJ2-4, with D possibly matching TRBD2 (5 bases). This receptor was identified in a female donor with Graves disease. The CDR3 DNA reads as TGCGCCAGCAGCCCGGCCGGGGTGGCGTCCAAAAACATTCAGTACTTC. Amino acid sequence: CASSPAGVASKNIQYF.